Listed here are 15 T cell receptor beta chains from one sample, sequenced in a study of T cells in Graves' hyperthyroidism and ophthalmopathy. Amplification targeted TCR beta CDR3 regions from RNA transcripts. During a first-round RT-PCR of the TCR CDR3, the HTBI primer set was used. MiXCR was run by TCRdb on the multiplex PCR reads, yielding one entry per CDR3 protein. The sample contains under 550,000 distinct CDR3 sequences, around 13% of which appear only once. The sequenced material came from blood. The source of these receptors is a woman aged 18-30 years with Graves' hyperthyroidism.

This clonotype was found a few times. The rearrangement links TRBV18 to TRBJ1-3, with D possibly matching TRBD1 (5 bases). This CDR3 has 15 amino acids. V was clipped by 2 bases and J by 4 bases, with 12 bases between them. Germline CDR1 KGHSH, CDR2 LQKENI. CDR3 in amino acids: CASSPNQGTGNTIYF. Written as DNA, the CDR3 is TGTGCCAGCTCACCAAATCAAGGGACGGGAAACACCATATATTTT.

This rearrangement joins TRBV14 to TRBJ2-7; no definite D call. V dropped 4 bases and J dropped 1 base, with 17 bases sitting between them. There are 16 residues in the CDR3. In germline, CDR1 is SGHDN, CDR2 FVKESK. The CDR3 is CASSRRESRDSYEQYF. CDR3 DNA sequence: TGTGCCAGCAGCCGGCGCGAATCTAGGGATTCCTACGAGCAGTACTTC.

The chain uses TRBV6-5 and TRBJ2-5; 7 nucleotides match TRBD2. This CDR3 contains 19 residues. Per the germline V gene, CDR1 is MNHEY and CDR2 is SVGAGI. V shed 0 bases and J 4 bases; nucleotides not matched to a gene: 17. Written as DNA, the CDR3 is TGTGCCAGCAGTTACTCTTGGGCTTCTGGGGAGGTAGCGGGAGAGACCCAGTACTTC. Translation gives CASSYSWASGEVAGETQYF.

This clonotype has at least ten counts. The chain combines TRBV15 with TRBJ2-1; maybe TRBD2 (6 bases). Trimming pared 8 bases from V and 5 bases from J, leaving 13 bases between. From germline, CDR1 is LNHNV and CDR2 YYDKDF (reference sequence). The CDR3 sequence is 13 residues long. The CDR3 loop reads CATVVDYHNEQFF. For the CDR3, the DNA is TGTGCCACCGTCGTGGACTATCACAATGAGCAGTTCTTC.

This clonotype occurred many times. V and J are TRBV20-1 and TRBJ2-5, with TRBD2 matching 10 bases. The junction had 9 bases not matched to a gene; V was cut back by 0 bases and J by 5 bases. The CDR3 totals 16 residues. CDR1 and CDR2 from the germline V gene are DFQATT and SNEGSKA (reference sequence). CDR3 nucleotide sequence: TGCAGTGCTAGAGACCCGCTAGCGGGAGTGATCGAGACCCAGTACTTC. This sequence encodes CSARDPLAGVIETQYF.

Notes on this clonotype: A much larger clonotype is one base distant, so this may be a read error. The chain joins TRBV7-2 to TRBJ2-7, with TRBD2 matching over 8 bases. Looked up from germline, CDR1 is SGHTA and CDR2 is FQGNSA. The CDR3 has 15 amino acids. As DNA, the CDR3 is TGTGCCAGCAGCTTCAGCGGGAGAGTAGCCTACGAGCAGTGCTTC. It encodes CASSFSGRVAYEQCF.

The chain couples TRBV29-1 to TRBJ1-6; TRBD1 matches 8 bases. The CDR3 extends over 12 amino acids. J gave up 9 bases and V 6 bases, and 4 bases lay outside the gene matches. Germline V lookup: CDR1 SQVTM, CDR2 ANQGSEA. CDR3: CSVGQGGSPLHF. The CDR3 DNA sequence: TGCAGCGTCGGACAGGGAGGTTCACCCCTCCACTTT.

The chain joins TRBV5-4 to TRBJ2-3; unclear D gene. The V gene's germline CDR1 is SGHNT and CDR2 YYREEE (reference sequence). V lost 3 bases to trimming and J lost 4 bases, with 15 bases between them. The CDR3 is made up of 15 amino acids. The CDR3 DNA reads TGTGCCAGCAGCTCCGAGTTTATGGAGTCAGATACGCAGTATTTT. Translation gives CASSSEFMESDTQYF.

A few counts support this clonotype. This chain connects TRBV15 to TRBJ2-3; 9 nucleotides agree with TRBD2. From germline, CDR1 is LNHNV and CDR2 YYDKDF (reference sequence). V lost 4 bases to trimming and J lost 5 bases; unmatched junction nucleotides: 7. The CDR3 loop spans 15 amino acids. The CDR3 here is CATSTIAGAGDTQYF. The CDR3, as DNA: TGTGCCACCAGCACTATAGCGGGAGCTGGAGATACGCAGTATTTT.

This clonotype was detected ten times or more. The chain joins TRBV20-1 to TRBJ2-1, with D unresolved. The CDR3 extends over 13 amino acids. V was shortened by 3 bases and J by 10 bases, with 16 bases between the two germline ends. Germline CDR1 is DFQATT and CDR2 is SNEGSKA (reference sequence). In DNA form, the CDR3 reads TGCAGTGCTAGGGTTGTCGTATCGAGAGAGCAGTTCTTC. This gives the protein CSARVVVSREQFF.

This clonotype appeared a few times. This chain uses TRBV11-2 with TRBJ2-1, with 9 bases aligning to TRBD1. In germline, CDR1 is SGHAT, CDR2 FQNNGV. The CDR3 spans 16 residues. V gave up 1 base and J gave up 3 bases; unmatched junction bases: 4. CDR3 nucleotides: TGTGCCAGCAGCTTAGGAGGGACAGGGCTCTACAATGAGCAGTTCTTC. Translating gives CASSLGGTGLYNEQFF.

The sample holds many counts of this clonotype. The rearrangement links TRBV5-1 to TRBJ1-3; tentative D call: TRBD1 (6 bases). This CDR3 region has 14 residues. Between the trimmed V and J ends, which lost 0 bases and 2 bases, there was a span of 6 bases. In germline, CDR1 is SGHRS, CDR2 YFSETQ. The CDR3 region has the DNA TGCGCCAGCAGCTTGGACAGGGCTGGAAACACCATATATTTT. As protein: CASSLDRAGNTIYF.

This clonotype occurred many times. CDR3 in DNA: TGTGCCAGCATTCGGGGCGGGAGGTGGAATGAGCAGTTCTTC. This encodes CASIRGGRWNEQFF. The rearrangement joins TRBV7-8 to TRBJ2-1, with TRBD2 matching over 8 bases. With 7 bases clipped from V and 7 bases from J, the junction kept 9 bases outside the gene matches. This CDR3 has 14 amino acids. Germline V lookup: CDR1 SGHVS, CDR2 FQNEAQ.

The chain is built from TRBV29-1 and TRBJ2-2; TRBD1 matches at 8 bases. The CDR3 contains 14 residues. The germline V gene has CDR1 SQVTM and CDR2 ANQGSEA. Germline trimming cut 4 bases from V and 5 bases from J; bases unmatched to any gene: 6. CDR3 coding DNA: TGCAGCGTTGCAGGGGGCGCAGGTACCGGGGAGCTGTTTTTT. It specifies CSVAGGAGTGELFF.

This clonotype was picked up many times. This chain uses TRBV20-1 with TRBJ1-3, with D possibly matching TRBD1 (5 bases). This CDR3 is 15 amino acids long. V gave up 3 bases and J gave up 0 bases, with 12 bases separating them. Germline assignment: CDR1 DFQATT and CDR2 SNEGSKA (reference sequence). For the CDR3, the DNA is TGCAGTGCTAGGGGGGACTTCCACTCTGGAAACACCATATATTTT. It translates to CSARGDFHSGNTIYF.